This T cell receptor (beta chain) originates from a study of blood T cells in healthy people across ages. Healthy Caucasian individuals from Russia aged 6 to 90 were enrolled as donors. Germline trimming cut 0 bases from V and 2 bases from J; bases unmatched to any gene: 6. Germline V gene lookup returns CDR1 ENHRY and CDR2 SYGVKD. The length of the CDR3 is 16 residues. A second PCR of roughly 7 to 11 cycles used a sample-barcoded 5' primer and a J-beta primer mix. Each cDNA molecule was tagged by a template-switch adaptor with 12 random nucleotides. TCRdb re-analysed the 5' RACE reads in MiXCR, keeping a single row per CDR3 protein. In the table there are roughly 1.5 million distinct CDR3 sequences, 35% to 45% of which are singletons.

The sequence was obtained from a woman between 18 and 30 years old in good health. Sequenced: blood. The chain has TRBV10-3 and TRBJ1-2, with 7 bases lining up with TRBD1. The CDR3 here is CAISESGQSLNYGYTF. In DNA form, the CDR3 reads TGTGCCATCAGTGAGTCGGGACAGTCCTTGAACTATGGCTACACCTTC.